A selection of T cell receptor beta chains follows, all from one sample in a study of blood T cell repertoires in COVID-19. Data came from immunoSEQ multiplex PCR; TCRdb stores just in-frame clones and leaves some out. The table lists around 290,000 clones, 80% to 90% of them singletons, with roughly 13% in the top ten. Sequenced material: peripheral blood. These receptors originate from a woman in her seventies with COVID-19, enrolled during active disease. CDR3s include the opening cysteine and the closing phenylalanine or tryptophan. D genes are given only for firm matches. Not all rows give a size; the values are once, few, many and, for expanded clones, a class.

CDR3 DNA	CDR3 protein	V gene	J gene	D gene	clone size
TGTGCCAGCAGCAAGGCCCCCACACTTGGGGGGACCACAGATACGCAGTATTTT	CASSKAPTLGGTTDTQYF	TRBV21-1	TRBJ2-3	NA	NA
TGTGCCACCAGCAGCCGGACCCGGAGGGAGCAGTTCTTC	CATSSRTRREQFF	TRBV15	TRBJ2-1	NA	NA
TGTGCCAGCAGTTTACAGGGGGTCAATGAAAAACTGTTTTTT	CASSLQGVNEKLFF	TRBV27	TRBJ1-4	TRBD1	NA
TGTGCCAGCAGTACTACCCCGGGGAGCACTGAAGCTTTCTTT	CASSTTPGSTEAFF	TRBV2	TRBJ1-1	NA	NA
TGTGCCACCCGGGGGGCCATTAACACTGAAGCTTTCTTT	CATRGAINTEAFF	TRBV7-9	TRBJ1-1	NA	NA
TGTGCCAGTAGTATGGGTGGACTAGCGGGAGGTGATGAGCAGTTCTTC	CASSMGGLAGGDEQFF	TRBV19	TRBJ2-1	TRBD2	once
TGTGCCAGCAGCCGCTGGACAGGGACTTCACCCCTCCACTTT	CASSRWTGTSPLHF	TRBV21-1	TRBJ1-6	NA	NA
TGTGCCACCAGTGATGCCCCGGGGGGGAGCTCCTACAATGAGCAGTTCTTC	CATSDAPGGSSYNEQFF	TRBV24-1	TRBJ2-1	TRBD2	NA
TGTGCCAGCAGCTTGGGAGGACCGCGGGCAACTAATGAAAAACTGTTTTTT	CASSLGGPRATNEKLFF	TRBV5-6	TRBJ1-4	NA	NA
TGTGCCTGGAGTTTTGTTCAGGTCCTCCACTTT	CAWSFVQVLHF	TRBV30	TRBJ1-6	NA	NA
TGTGCCAGCAGTTTAGGGGGGGTATCACCCCTCCACTTT	CASSLGGVSPLHF	TRBV27	TRBJ1-6	NA	NA
TGTGCCAGCAGGGGGACTGGGACTAGCACAGATACGCAGTATTTT	CASRGTGTSTDTQYF	TRBV2	TRBJ2-3	NA	NA
TGTGCCATCACTCGGCCCGGGAAGGGCTACACCTTC	CAITRPGKGYTF	TRBV10-3	TRBJ1-2	NA	NA
TGTGCCAGCAGCTTACTTGCAGGGTCCTACGAGCAGTACTTC	CASSLLAGSYEQYF	TRBV7-8	TRBJ2-7	NA	NA
TGTGCCAGCAGCTTAGGAGGTGGGGGCCCCTCCGGGGAGCTGTTTTTT	CASSLGGGGPSGELFF	TRBV7-2	TRBJ2-2	NA	NA
TGTGCCAGCAGCGTAGAAGGGGTGGCGAACACTGAAGCTTTCTTT	CASSVEGVANTEAFF	TRBV9	TRBJ1-1	NA	NA
TGTGCCAGCAGCTTAGTACAGGATTATGGCTACACCTTC	CASSLVQDYGYTF	TRBV11-2	TRBJ1-2	NA	NA
TGTGCCAGCAGCCCAGGACAGGTGTACGGCTACACCTTC	CASSPGQVYGYTF	TRBV7-2	TRBJ1-2	TRBD1	NA